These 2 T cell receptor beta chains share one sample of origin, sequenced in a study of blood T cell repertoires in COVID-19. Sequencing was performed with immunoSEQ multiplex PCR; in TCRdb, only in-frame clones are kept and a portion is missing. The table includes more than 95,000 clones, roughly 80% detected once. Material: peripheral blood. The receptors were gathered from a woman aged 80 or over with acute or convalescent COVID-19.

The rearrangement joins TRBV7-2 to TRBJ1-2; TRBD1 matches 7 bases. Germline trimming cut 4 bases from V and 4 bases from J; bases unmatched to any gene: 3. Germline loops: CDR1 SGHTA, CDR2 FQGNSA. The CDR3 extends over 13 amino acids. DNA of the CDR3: TGTGCCAGCAGCTCTGGACAGGCCTATGGCTACACCTTC. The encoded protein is CASSSGQAYGYTF.

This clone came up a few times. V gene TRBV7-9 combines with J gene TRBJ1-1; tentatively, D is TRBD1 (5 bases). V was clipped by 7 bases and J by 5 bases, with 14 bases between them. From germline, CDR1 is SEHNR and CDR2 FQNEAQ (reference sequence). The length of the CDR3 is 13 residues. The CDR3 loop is CASMGGRRTEAFF. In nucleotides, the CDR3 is TGTGCCAGCATGGGGGGACGACGGACTGAAGCTTTCTTT.